A selection of T cell receptor beta chains follows, all from one sample in a study of blood T cell repertoires in COVID-19. Assay used: immunoSEQ multiplex PCR; TCRdb lists only in-frame clones, some missing. The sample includes around 64,000 clones, 65% to 80% of them seen just once. Sequences were obtained from peripheral blood. The origin of the receptors is a man aged 60 to 69 with acute or convalescent COVID-19. Each CDR3 is given with its conserved first and last residue. The D gene is left open where the match is weak. Expanded clones are given a class, and other clones once, few, many or no size at all.

>-|TRBV7-9|TRBJ1-1|-
CASSFRFVRHPGEAFF
TGTGCCAGCAGCTTCCGGTTTGTTCGTCACCCGGGTGAAGCTTTCTTT
>TRBD2|TRBV7-9|TRBJ2-5|-
CASSPPSGRDGQETQYF
TGTGCCAGCAGCCCTCCTAGCGGGAGGGACGGGCAAGAGACCCAGTACTTC
>-|TRBV25-1|TRBJ1-2|-
CASSEWETTNNYGYTF
TGTGCCAGCAGTGAATGGGAGACAACAAATAACTATGGCTACACCTTC
>-|TRBV7-9|TRBJ1-2|-
CASSFQYGYTF
TGTGCCAGCAGCTTTCAGTATGGCTACACCTTC
>-|TRBV27|TRBJ1-5|once
CASSLRRGEPQHF
TGTGCCAGCAGTTTAAGGAGGGGTGAGCCCCAGCATTTT
>-|TRBV7-9|TRBJ2-1|-
CASSLGIADNNEQFF
TGTGCCAGCAGCCTCGGAATAGCGGACAACAATGAGCAGTTCTTC
>TRBD1|TRBV6-5|TRBJ1-1|-
CASSQQGEEAFF
TGTGCCAGCAGCCAACAGGGGGAGGAAGCTTTCTTT
>-|TRBV2|TRBJ2-5|-
CASTGQETQYF
TGTGCCAGCACGGGCCAAGAGACCCAGTACTTC
>TRBD1|TRBV6-6|TRBJ1-2|-
CASSYITGANYGYTF
TGTGCCAGCAGTTACATTACAGGGGCGAACTATGGCTACACCTTC
>TRBD1|TRBV6-5|TRBJ1-3|few
CASSRRTGSGNTIYF
TGTGCCAGCAGCCGCCGGACAGGGTCTGGAAACACCATATATTTT
>-|TRBV24-1|TRBJ2-7|-
CATSNSGGYEQYF
TGTGCCACCAGTAATTCCGGGGGCTACGAGCAGTACTTC
>-|TRBV19|TRBJ2-1|-
CASSIEAGIGNEQFF
TGTGCCAGTAGTATTGAGGCGGGAATCGGCAATGAGCAGTTCTTC
>TRBD1|TRBV2|TRBJ2-7|-
CASRLGTGEYF
TGTGCCAGCAGGCTCGGGACAGGGGAGTACTTC
>-|TRBV2|TRBJ1-2|-
CASRKDRGYTF
TGTGCCAGCAGAAAAGACAGAGGCTACACCTTC
>-|TRBV6-2/TRBV6-3|TRBJ1-4|once
CASSRSQGSTNEKLFF
TGTGCCAGCAGCCGATCCCAGGGTTCGACTAATGAAAAACTGTTTTTT
>-|TRBV28|TRBJ2-7|-
CASSLRTGDYEQYF
TGTGCCAGCAGCCTCCGGACTGGGGACTACGAGCAGTACTTC
>TRBD1|TRBV29-1|TRBJ1-3|-
CSVDRDGNTIYF
TGCAGCGTGGACAGGGATGGAAACACCATATATTTT
>-|TRBV28|TRBJ2-1|-
CASSFPYNEQFF
TGTGCCAGCAGTTTTCCTTACAATGAGCAGTTCTTC
>-|TRBV5-1|TRBJ1-5|-
CASSLQGGQPQHF
TGCGCCAGCAGCTTACAGGGTGGGCAGCCCCAGCATTTT
>-|TRBV7-2|TRBJ1-4|-
CASSSQGEKLFF
TGTGCCAGCAGCTCCCAGGGTGAAAAACTGTTTTTT
>-|TRBV3-1/TRBV3-2|TRBJ2-1|once
CASSQAVATYNEQFF
TGTGCCAGCAGCCAAGCCGTAGCGACCTACAATGAGCAGTTCTTC
>-|TRBV19|TRBJ2-4|-
CASSINQFIAKNIQYF
TGTGCCAGTAGTATTAACCAGTTCATAGCCAAAAACATTCAGTACTTC
>TRBD2|TRBV9|TRBJ2-3|-
CASSVASGMVDTQYF
TGTGCCAGCAGCGTAGCTAGCGGGATGGTAGATACGCAGTATTTT
>-|TRBV18|TRBJ2-7|-
CASSPQQGSYEQYF
TGTGCCAGCTCACCACAACAGGGCTCCTACGAGCAGTACTTC
>-|TRBV6-5|TRBJ1-5|-
CASSDSNQPQHF
TGTGCCAGCAGCGACTCCAATCAGCCCCAGCATTTT
>TRBD2|TRBV7-8|TRBJ2-3|-
CASSSPGGGLATDTQYF
TGTGCCAGCAGCTCCCCCGGGGGGGGACTAGCGACAGATACGCAGTATTTT
>-|TRBV19|TRBJ2-3|-
CASSKRDGDTQYF
TGTGCCAGTAGTAAGAGGGATGGAGATACGCAGTATTTT
>-|TRBV12-3/TRBV12-4|TRBJ2-2|-
CASSFRSGGELFF
TGTGCCAGCAGTTTTCGTTCAGGGGGGGAGCTGTTTTTT
>-|TRBV5-1|TRBJ1-1|-
CASSFALLNTEAFF
TGCGCCAGCAGCTTCGCGCTTCTGAACACTGAAGCTTTCTTT
>TRBD2|TRBV7-3|TRBJ2-5|-
CASSLTGSGGWETQYF
TGTGCCAGCAGCTTAACAGGGTCGGGAGGCTGGGAGACCCAGTACTTC
>-|TRBV19|TRBJ2-7|-
CASSIGQGSYEQYF
TGTGCCAGTAGTATAGGGCAGGGATCCTACGAGCAGTACTTC
>TRBD1|TRBV28|TRBJ1-4|once
CASSTDRPQFF
TGTGCCAGCAGTACGGACAGGCCCCAGTTTTTT
>-|TRBV29-1|TRBJ2-7|-
CSVEGRTGLGEQYF
TGCAGCGTTGAGGGGAGGACCGGATTGGGCGAGCAGTACTTC
>-|TRBV4-2|TRBJ2-1|-
CASSQDVPARGRGSNEQFF
TGTGCCAGCAGCCAAGATGTCCCGGCCCGGGGGAGAGGGTCCAATGAGCAGTTCTTC
>TRBD2|TRBV14|TRBJ2-5|-
CASSWGLAGPETQYF
TGTGCCAGCAGTTGGGGACTAGCAGGGCCAGAGACCCAGTACTTC
>-|TRBV28|TRBJ2-7|once
CASSPRGRGTYEQYF
TGTGCCAGCAGTCCAAGGGGAAGGGGGACCTACGAGCAGTACTTC
>-|TRBV7-3|TRBJ2-3|-
CASSLRGGISTDTQYF
TGTGCCAGCAGCTTAAGGGGAGGTATCAGCACAGATACGCAGTATTTT
>-|TRBV7-2|TRBJ2-2|-
CASSLQPSGTGELFF
TGTGCCAGCAGCTTACAACCATCCGGCACCGGGGAGCTGTTTTTT
>TRBD2|TRBV11-2|TRBJ2-5|-
CASSPGLDQETQYF
TGTGCCAGCAGCCCCGGACTAGACCAAGAGACCCAGTACTTC
>TRBD2|TRBV10-1|TRBJ2-5|-
CASSEQREDPTQETQYF
TGCGCCAGCAGTGAACAGCGGGAGGACCCCACCCAAGAGACCCAGTACTTC
>TRBD1|TRBV7-3|TRBJ2-7|-
CASSPTGAGEQYF
TGTGCCAGCAGCCCTACAGGGGCCGGCGAGCAGTACTTC
>TRBD1|TRBV28|TRBJ1-1|-
CASVQGDRDTEAFF
TGTGCCAGCGTCCAGGGGGACAGGGACACTGAAGCTTTCTTT
>-|TRBV5-1|TRBJ1-1|-
CASSLSRNTEAFF
TGCGCCAGCAGCTTATCGAGGAACACTGAAGCTTTCTTT
>-|TRBV19|TRBJ2-2|-
CASSMRVTGELFF
TGTGCCAGTAGTATGAGGGTCACCGGGGAGCTGTTTTTT
>-|TRBV28|TRBJ1-4|-
CASGQEEKLFF
TGTGCCAGCGGTCAAGAGGAAAAACTGTTTTTT
>-|TRBV7-3|TRBJ2-7|-
CASSPGTSYEQYF
TGTGCCAGCAGCCCCGGGACAAGCTACGAGCAGTACTTC
>-|TRBV27|TRBJ2-7|once
CASSFRHRSYEQYF
TGTGCCAGCAGTTTCCGACACCGCTCCTACGAGCAGTACTTC
>TRBD2|TRBV29-1|TRBJ2-1|-
CSVAGGLAPYNEQFF
TGCAGCGTCGCCGGAGGACTAGCCCCCTACAATGAGCAGTTCTTC
>-|TRBV7-2|TRBJ2-7|-
CASSSAYEQYF
TGTGCCAGCAGCTCAGCCTACGAGCAGTACTTC
>TRBD1|TRBV10-3|TRBJ1-5|-
CAIRPGQGGLNSNQPQHF
TGTGCCATCAGACCGGGACAGGGAGGTTTGAATAGCAATCAGCCCCAGCATTTT
>TRBD2|TRBV9|TRBJ2-1|-
CASSVAGVAYNEQFF
TGTGCCAGCAGCGTTGCGGGAGTTGCCTACAATGAGCAGTTCTTC
>TRBD1|TRBV2|TRBJ1-1|-
CASKQGANTEAFF
TGTGCCAGCAAACAGGGGGCGAACACTGAAGCTTTCTTT